The 28 T cell receptor beta chains below were found in one sample sequenced in a study of blood T cell repertoires in COVID-19. The data were produced by immunoSEQ multiplex PCR, yet TCRdb's version contains in-frame clones alone and is incomplete. The sample lists fewer than 250,000 clones, 83% seen once, with around 5.5% in the top ten. The specimen was peripheral blood. All receptors come from a human donor in a cohort sampled during active COVID-19.

The V and J genes are TRBV11-2 and TRBJ2-7; D call uncertain. The CDR3 has 14 residues. CDR1 is SGHAT and CDR2 is FQNNGV in the germline V gene. V lost 5 bases and J lost 3, with 14 bases in between. The chain's CDR3 is CASSPLQTNYEQYF. CDR3 DNA: TGTGCCAGCAGCCCCTTACAGACAAACTACGAGCAGTACTTC. The whole variable domain, filled in from reference TRBV11-2 and TRBJ2-7, reads EAGVAQSPRYKIIEKRQSVAFWCNPISGHATLYWYQQILGQGPKLLIQFQNNGVVDDSQLPKDRFSAERLKGVDSTLKIQPAKLEDSAVYLCASSPLQTNYEQYFGPGTRLTVT.

The gene calls are TRBV7-2 and TRBJ2-3; a weak D match, TRBD1 (5 bases). V gave up 5 bases and J gave up 5 bases, with 20 bases separating them. Germline V gene sequence: CDR1 SGHTA, CDR2 FQGNSA. This CDR3 has 16 residues. CDR3 nucleotides: TGTGCCAGCAGCCAGTGGGGCGCTCCTCTGGGAGATACGCAGTATTTT. Protein: CASSQWGAPLGDTQYF.

This clone was detected once. The chain combines TRBV5-5 with TRBJ2-1; perhaps TRBD2 as D (5 bases). CDR1 and CDR2 from the germline V gene are SGHKS and YYEKEE (reference sequence). Trimming pared 0 bases from V and 15 bases from J, leaving 10 bases between. This CDR3 spans 11 amino acids. As DNA, the CDR3 is TGTGCCAGCAGCTTGGACGGGGATCCGTTCTTC. It translates to CASSLDGDPFF.

This clone was picked up a small number of times. Germline is not matched at one junction end, which may reflect a read error. The rearrangement links TRBV20-1 to TRBJ1-2; the D is unclear. Germline V gives CDR1 DFQATT, CDR2 SNEGSKA (reference sequence). The CDR3 covers 8 residues. Here the CDR3 DNA reads TGCAGTGCTAGAGTCGGAGACTTC. Protein product: CSARVGDF.

The V and J genes are TRBV5-5 and TRBJ2-5; TRBD2 aligns across 9 bases. The CDR3 is 16 amino acids. Germline loops: CDR1 SGHKS, CDR2 YYEKEE (reference sequence). Losses at the gene ends were 0 bases for V and 9 bases for J; bases not matched to a gene: 12. CDR3 DNA sequence: TGTGCCAGCAGCTTGGGAGGGACTAGCCCCCAAGGTGCCCAGTACTTC. Translation gives CASSLGGTSPQGAQYF. The whole variable domain, filled in from reference TRBV5-5 and TRBJ2-5, reads DAGVTQSPTHLIKTRGQQVTLRCSPISGHKSVSWYQQVLGQGPQFIFQYYEKEERGRGNFPDRFSARQFPNYSSELNVNALLLGDSALYLCASSLGGTSPQGAQYFGPGTRLLVL.

The chain employs TRBV11-2 and TRBJ2-7; weak D call: TRBD2 (6 bases). V lost 4 bases and J 6 bases, leaving 13 bases between the germline ends. The germline CDR1 and CDR2 sequences are SGHAT and FQNNGV. This CDR3 has 13 amino acids. CDR3 sequence (DNA): TGTGCCAGCAGCTCCGGCCCGGGGGTCGAGCAGTACTTC. It encodes CASSSGPGVEQYF.

Of note for this clone: Different DNA sequences within this sample yield the same CDR3. This sequence joins TRBV9 and TRBJ1-1, with D perhaps TRBD1 (5 bases). Germline V gene sequence: CDR1 SGDLS, CDR2 YYNGEE. The CDR3 is made up of 13 amino acids. V was clipped by 4 bases and J by 5 bases, with 12 bases between them. The CDR3 sequence: CASSPGGRTEAFF. The CDR3 DNA reads as TGTGCCAGCAGCCCCGGGGGAAGGACTGAAGCTTTCTTT.

The CDR3 bases are TGTGCCAGCAATACGGGACAGGGCGGCTCACCCCTCCACTTT. Its translation is CASNTGQGGSPLHF. The chain links TRBV2 to TRBJ1-6; 9 bases agree with TRBD1. The CDR3 has 14 amino acids. CDR1 and CDR2 from the germline V gene are SNHLY and FYNNEI. The trim removed 7 bases at V and 10 bases at J, leaving 8 bases unmatched.

The chain combines TRBV27 with TRBJ2-7, with TRBD2 matching 9 bases. Trimming at V came to 2 bases and at J to 2 bases, leaving 4 bases not matched to a gene. CDR3 length equals 15 residues. Germline V gene lookup returns CDR1 MNHEY and CDR2 SMNVEV (reference sequence). The CDR3 DNA sequence: TGTGCCAGCAGTTTACGGCGGGAGGGTGCCTACGAGCAGTACTTC. Translated, it gives CASSLRREGAYEQYF.

This clone has just one count. The J gene is TRBJ2-5, the V gene TRBV7-8; 10 bases fit TRBD2. The germline CDR1 and CDR2 sequences are SGHVS and FQNEAQ. The CDR3 has 14 amino acids. The V segment lost 5 bases and the J segment 4 bases; nucleotides outside the gene matches: 4. The DNA for the CDR3 is TGTGCCAGCAGCCCATCTAGCGGGGGAGAGACCCAGTACTTC. Its translation is CASSPSSGGETQYF.

The chain employs TRBV14 and TRBJ2-2, with D possibly being TRBD1 (6 bases). Trimming took off 7 bases at V and 4 bases at J, with 10 bases between the two ends. Germline assignment: CDR1 SGHDN and CDR2 FVKESK. CDR3 length: 13 residues. Here the CDR3 reads CASNLQGTGELFF. The CDR3 nucleotides read TGTGCCAGCAACCTACAGGGCACCGGGGAGCTGTTTTTT.

The chain couples TRBV6-1 to TRBJ2-1; the match to TRBD2 covers 15 bases. J lost 6 bases, V lost 2 bases, and 14 bases had no gene match. In germline, CDR1 is MNHNS, CDR2 SASEGT. This CDR3 spans 20 amino acids. This CDR3 is CASSESPGQGLAGGLNEQFF. The CDR3 DNA sequence: TGTGCCAGCAGTGAATCCCCAGGACAGGGACTAGCGGGAGGTCTCAATGAGCAGTTCTTC.

This rearrangement joins TRBV5-1 to TRBJ2-7; weak D call: TRBD1 (5 bases). V was cut by 7 bases and J by 5 bases, with 22 bases left in between. There are 15 residues in the CDR3. Germline V gene data show CDR1 as SGHRS and CDR2 as YFSETQ. CDR3 sequence: CASFSPDTPGNEQYF. The CDR3 DNA reads TGCGCCAGCTTTTCCCCAGACACGCCAGGGAACGAGCAGTACTTC.

The genes are TRBV5-1 and TRBJ1-2; a weak D match, TRBD1 (5 bases). The germline V and J ends were trimmed by 3 bases and 2 bases, with 8 bases remaining between them. The CDR3 loop spans 13 amino acids. CDR1 and CDR2 (germline): SGHRS, YFSETQ. The CDR3 nucleotides are TGCGCCAGCAGCTCGGACACGAACTATGGCTACACCTTC. It codes for CASSSDTNYGYTF.

The gene calls are TRBV24-1 and TRBJ2-6, with a weak D call TRBD1 (5 bases). CDR3 length: 18 residues. The germline V gene has CDR1 KGHDR and CDR2 SFDVKD. Trimming removed 8 bases at V and 4 bases at J, with 23 bases between. For the CDR3, the DNA is TGTGCCACCAATGACGGCAGGGAATCACTATCCGGGGCCAACGTCCTGACTTTC. This codes for CATNDGRESLSGANVLTF.

The chain recombines TRBV24-1 with TRBJ2-5; D is ambiguous. CDR3 size: 13 residues. With 2 bases removed from V and 4 bases from J, the gap between germline ends came to 7 bases. CDR1 is KGHDR and CDR2 is SFDVKD in the germline V gene. Written as DNA, the CDR3 is TGTGCCACCAGTGATTCCAGAGGAGAGACCCAGTACTTC. Translation gives CATSDSRGETQYF.

V usage is TRBV19 and J usage is TRBJ2-7; D call uncertain. Germline V gene sequence: CDR1 LNHDA, CDR2 SQIVND (reference sequence). The length of the CDR3 is 14 residues. V shed 5 bases and J shed 1 base, with 12 bases lying between them. The CDR3 protein is CASSVRVRSYEQYF. CDR3 in DNA: TGTGCCAGTAGTGTCCGGGTTAGATCCTACGAGCAGTACTTC.

The chain combines TRBV6-2 or TRBV6-3 with TRBJ1-5; D is undetermined. CDR1 and CDR2 from the germline V gene are MNHEY and SVGEGT. The CDR3 runs 14 residues. V gave up 7 bases and J gave up 3 bases, with 13 bases separating them. The CDR3 loop is CASNPSRNNQPQHF. The CDR3 DNA follows: TGTGCCAGCAACCCGAGCAGGAACAATCAGCCCCAGCATTTT.

The chain recombines TRBV28 with TRBJ2-7; 9 bases match TRBD2. The CDR3 runs to 15 residues. The V segment lost 3 bases and the J segment 0 bases; nucleotides outside the gene matches: 3. CDR1 is MDHEN, CDR2 SYDVKM, per germline. The CDR3: CASSLTSGNSYEQYF. CDR3 in DNA: TGTGCCAGCAGTTTGACTAGCGGAAACTCCTACGAGCAGTACTTC.

This sequence joins TRBV4-1 and TRBJ2-4; D ambiguous. The germline V gene has CDR1 MGHRA and CDR2 YSYEKL. Trimming removed 2 bases from V and 1 base from J, with 6 bases in between. This CDR3 is 14 amino acids long. The CDR3 spells CASSQNWAKNIQYF. CDR3 DNA sequence: TGCGCCAGCAGCCAAAACTGGGCCAAAAACATTCAGTACTTC.

The gene calls are TRBV5-4 and TRBJ2-1, with TRBD2 identical over 8 bases. This CDR3 is built from 15 residues. The V gene end was trimmed by 0 bases and the J gene end by 7 bases; junction bases not matched to a gene: 6. The germline V gene has CDR1 SGHNT and CDR2 YYREEE (reference sequence). The CDR3 DNA reads as TGTGCCAGCAGCTTGGCGCCTAGCGGGCCGAATGAGCAGTTCTTC. Amino acid sequence: CASSLAPSGPNEQFF.

The CDR3 protein is CASSSGLAVSTDTQYF. DNA of the CDR3: TGTGCCAGCAGCTCCGGACTAGCGGTGAGCACAGATACGCAGTATTTT. V gene TRBV7-3 combines with J gene TRBJ2-3; 10 nucleotides match TRBD2. CDR3 length: 16 residues. In germline, CDR1 is SGHTA, CDR2 FQGTGA. The ends lost 4 bases at V and 0 bases at J; junction bases unmatched: 4.

This clone appeared a single time. The chain has TRBV7-6 and TRBJ2-5; TRBD1 might be the D (5 bases). Trimming removed 5 bases at V and 4 bases at J, with 11 bases between. Germline V gene lookup returns CDR1 SGHVS and CDR2 FNYEAQ. The CDR3 contains 13 residues. CDR3 sequence: CASSLDMRETQYF. DNA of the CDR3: TGTGCCAGCAGCCTGGACATGCGAGAGACCCAGTACTTC.

The CDR3 region is CASSPRTAWTPQHF. DNA for the CDR3: TGTGCCAGCAGTCCAAGGACAGCCTGGACGCCCCAGCATTTT. The chain carries TRBV25-1 and TRBJ1-5, with D maybe TRBD1 (6 bases). V lost 5 bases and J 9 bases, leaving 17 bases between the germline ends. Germline V CDR1 and CDR2: MGHDK, SYGVNS. The CDR3 spans 14 residues.

The chain employs TRBV7-8 and TRBJ2-5, with 7 bases matching TRBD1. V lost 5 bases, J lost 6 bases, and 3 bases stayed unmatched. The CDR3 runs to 12 residues. Germline-derived CDR1 and CDR2 are SGHVS and FQNEAQ. The CDR3 loop reads CASSRQGKTQYF. As DNA, the CDR3 is TGTGCCAGCAGCCGACAGGGAAAGACCCAGTACTTC. Together with reference TRBV7-8 and TRBJ2-5, the CDR3 gives the full variable domain: GAGVSQSPRYKVAKRGQDVALRCDPISGHVSLFWYQQALGQGPEFLTYFQNEAQLDKSGLPSDRFFAERPEGSVSTLKIQRTQQEDSAVYLCASSRQGKTQYFGPGTRLLVL.

V is TRBV6-5 and J is TRBJ1-2, with 8 positions matching TRBD1. Germline trimming cut 5 bases from V and 8 bases from J; bases unmatched to any gene: 13. In germline, CDR1 is MNHEY, CDR2 SVGAGI. There are 15 residues in the CDR3. CDR3 loop: CASSPGGGILGGYTF. CDR3 DNA sequence: TGTGCCAGCAGTCCAGGGGGCGGAATCCTTGGCGGCTACACCTTC.

This chain connects TRBV15 to TRBJ1-5; no clear D. The CDR3 is made up of 15 amino acids. CDR1 and CDR2 from the germline V gene are LNHNV and YYDKDF (reference sequence). V was shortened by 0 bases and J by 3 bases, with 9 bases between the two germline ends. CDR3 sequence reads: CATSRETGYNQPQHF. In DNA, the CDR3 is TGTGCCACCAGCAGAGAGACGGGGTACAATCAGCCCCAGCATTTT.

This clone was counted a few times. In DNA, the CDR3 is TGTGCCAGCAGCGTAGGGGGACACCTGAACACTGAAGCTTTCTTT. Translation: CASSVGGHLNTEAFF. The rearrangement links TRBV9 to TRBJ1-1, with D possibly being TRBD1 (6 bases). Looked up from germline, CDR1 is SGDLS and CDR2 is YYNGEE. There are 15 residues in the CDR3. Trimming took off 0 bases at V and 0 bases at J, with 9 bases between the two ends.